The rows below give T cell receptor beta chains drawn from one sample of a study of shared clonotypes between healthy human individuals. Sequencing used immunoSEQ multiplex PCR; TCRdb keeps in-frame clones, though not all of them. The sample comprises over a million clones, more than 95% of which are singletons, and approximately 1.1% rests with the top ten. What was sequenced was naive CD4+ T cells sorted from blood. Source of these receptors: a young man in good health. Both conserved end residues are part of each CDR3. A D gene is named only where the DNA matches it firmly. Clone sizes are given selectively: once, few, many, or a class where the clone is expanded.

V: TRBV28; size: -; J: TRBJ2-7; D: TRBD2; DNA: TGTGCCAGCAGTTTCCGACTAGCTTCCTACGAGCAGTACTTC; CDR3: CASSFRLASYEQYF
V: TRBV16; size: -; J: TRBJ2-5; D: TRBD2; DNA: TGTGCCAGCACTCACAGCGGGAGAGAGACCCAGTACTTC; CDR3: CASTHSGRETQYF
V: TRBV5-6; size: -; J: TRBJ1-5; D: TRBD1; DNA: TGTGCCAGCAGCTCCCTCAGGGGGAGTCAGCCCCAGCATTTT; CDR3: CASSSLRGSQPQHF
V: TRBV6-5; size: once; J: TRBJ2-7; D: -; DNA: TGTGCCAGCAGTTCCTATTGGGGGACCTACGAGCAGTACTTC; CDR3: CASSSYWGTYEQYF
V: TRBV29-1; size: -; J: TRBJ2-1; D: TRBD2; DNA: TGCAGCGGCGGGGGGTTCTCCTACAATGAGCAGTTCTTC; CDR3: CSGGGFSYNEQFF
V: TRBV7-2; size: -; J: TRBJ2-7; D: -; DNA: TGTGCCAGCAGCTTAGGCAGGGTCTCCTACGAGCAGTACTTC; CDR3: CASSLGRVSYEQYF
V: TRBV6-6; size: once; J: TRBJ1-3; D: -; DNA: TGTGCCAGCAAGGGGGTGTCTGGAAACACCATATATTTT; CDR3: CASKGVSGNTIYF
V: TRBV5-4; size: -; J: TRBJ1-5; D: -; DNA: TGTGCCAGCAGCTTGCTTGGTCAGCCCCAGCATTTT; CDR3: CASSLLGQPQHF
V: TRBV7-6; size: -; J: TRBJ2-1; D: -; DNA: TGTGCCAGCAGCTTAAGTGGAGCCGCCATAGGAGTTTCACCATATGAGCAGTTCTTC; CDR3: CASSLSGAAIGVSPYEQFF
V: TRBV6-1; size: -; J: TRBJ2-6; D: -; DNA: TGTGCCAGCAGTGCCCCGTCTGGGGCCAACGTCCTGACTTTC; CDR3: CASSAPSGANVLTF
V: TRBV7-9; size: -; J: TRBJ1-2; D: TRBD1; DNA: TGTGCCAGCAGCCAACCCCCTCAGGGACAGCCTACAATTTATGGCTACACCTTC; CDR3: CASSQPPQGQPTIYGYTF